Listed below are T cell receptor beta chains from one sample, sequenced in a study of T-cell memory formation after mild COVID-19. One entry per CDR3 protein, called by TCRdb with MiXCR from the 5' RACE reads. Seen here are 130,000 to 150,000 distinct CDR3 sequences, over 15% observed once, and the top ten hold around 2%. The sequencing sample was made of PBMCs or a T cell subset sorted from them (not recorded which). The receptors were sampled from an adult woman who had mild COVID-19 (a few samples of this study predate the infection). Cell type and time point are not known. Both conserved end residues are part of each CDR3. A D gene is named only where the DNA matches it firmly. Clone size appears in some rows only: once, few, many, or a class for an expanded clone.

abundance | j_gene | d_gene | v_gene | CDR3aa | CDR3nt
- | TRBJ1-2 | TRBD1 | TRBV5-1 | CASSARTGPSLSYTF | TGCGCCAGCAGCGCCCGGACAGGGCCGTCGCTAAGCTACACCTTC
few | TRBJ2-3 | TRBD1 | TRBV7-2 | CASSPGTGTLYTQYF | TGTGCCAGCAGCCCCGGGACAGGGACCTTGTATACGCAGTATTTT
few | TRBJ2-6 | TRBD1 | TRBV4-1 | CASSQADRVGANVLTF | TGCGCCAGCAGCCAAGCGGACAGGGTCGGGGCCAACGTCCTGACTTTC
many | TRBJ2-1 | - | TRBV7-2 | CASSVDYRFYNEQFF | TGTGCCAGCAGCGTCGACTACCGCTTCTACAATGAGCAGTTCTTC
- | TRBJ1-1 | TRBD1 | TRBV29-1 | CSVPGPGQGPSRAFF | TGCAGCGTTCCTGGCCCGGGACAGGGCCCCTCCAGAGCTTTCTTT
- | TRBJ1-2 | - | TRBV29-1 | CSVERGAYGYTF | TGCAGCGTTGAACGGGGGGCCTATGGCTACACCTTC
- | TRBJ2-5 | - | TRBV4-1 | CASSQEWGSQETQYF | TGCGCCAGCAGCCAAGAATGGGGCAGCCAAGAGACCCAGTACTTC
- | TRBJ1-4 | - | TRBV20-1 | CSARPGAPTNEKLFF | TGCAGTGCTAGACCGGGGGCCCCAACTAATGAAAAACTGTTTTTT
- | TRBJ2-2 | - | TRBV12-3/TRBV12-4 | CASSLTGGGGDTGELFF | TGTGCCAGCAGTTTGACGGGGGGAGGGGGCGACACCGGGGAGCTGTTTTTT
- | TRBJ1-2 | - | TRBV2 | CASGNYGYTF | TGTGCCAGCGGGAACTATGGCTACACCTTC
- | TRBJ2-1 | - | TRBV20-1 | CSARAGGAVFSSYNEQFF | TGCAGTGCTCGAGCGGGCGGAGCCGTGTTTTCTTCCTACAATGAGCAGTTCTTC
- | TRBJ1-1 | TRBD1 | TRBV7-2 | CASSSRGWNTEAFF | TGTGCCAGCAGCTCCAGGGGGTGGAACACTGAAGCTTTCTTT
few | TRBJ1-5 | TRBD1 | TRBV6-5 | CASSPGTANQPQHF | TGTGCCAGCAGCCCAGGGACAGCCAATCAGCCCCAGCATTTT
few | TRBJ2-4 | - | TRBV7-2 | CASSLTPSGIQYF | TGTGCCAGCAGCTTAACCCCCTCTGGGATTCAGTACTTC
- | TRBJ2-7 | - | TRBV27 | CASSLIRGASYEQYF | TGTGCCAGCAGCCTCATCAGGGGGGCTTCCTACGAGCAGTACTTC
few | TRBJ2-5 | - | TRBV7-2 | CASSLGRGAETQYF | TGTGCCAGCAGCTTAGGTCGAGGGGCAGAGACCCAGTACTTC
many | TRBJ2-2 | - | TRBV7-6 | CASSFRTGELFF | TGTGCCAGCAGCTTTCGAACCGGGGAGCTGTTTTTT
few | TRBJ2-1 | - | TRBV12-3/TRBV12-4 | CASSLPPNEQFF | TGTGCCAGCAGTTTACCCCCCAATGAGCAGTTCTTC
- | TRBJ2-5 | - | TRBV30 | CAWSVGLAGGQETQYF | TGTGCCTGGAGTGTTGGGCTAGCTGGAGGCCAAGAGACCCAGTACTTC
- | TRBJ2-5 | TRBD2 | TRBV7-2 | CASSLAGTSGQETQYF | TGTGCCAGCAGCTTAGCAGGGACTAGCGGGCAAGAGACCCAGTACTTC
few | TRBJ2-3 | - | TRBV7-3 | CASSSTSADTQYF | TGTGCCAGCAGCTCGACTAGTGCAGATACGCAGTATTTT
few | TRBJ2-1 | TRBD2 | TRBV4-3 | CASSKGREDNEQFF | TGCGCCAGCAGCAAAGGGCGGGAGGACAATGAGCAGTTCTTC
- | TRBJ1-2 | TRBD1 | TRBV12-3/TRBV12-4 | CASSLAGTGNGYTF | TGTGCCAGCAGTTTAGCCGGGACAGGTAATGGCTACACCTTC
many | TRBJ2-5 | - | TRBV2 | CASRTSRETQYF | TGTGCCAGCAGGACTAGTCGGGAGACCCAGTACTTC
few | TRBJ2-3 | TRBD2 | TRBV6-5 | CASSYSGRTSGGRTDTQYF | TGTGCCAGCAGTTACTCGGGCCGGACTAGCGGGGGCCGAACAGATACGCAGTATTTT
few | TRBJ1-2 | - | TRBV12-3/TRBV12-4 | CASSLAGARNGYTF | TGTGCCAGCAGTTTAGCGGGGGCCCGAAATGGCTACACCTTC
- | TRBJ2-4 | - | TRBV7-3 | CASSGFGGIQYF | TGTGCCAGCAGCGGGTTTGGAGGCATTCAGTACTTC
few | TRBJ2-1 | - | TRBV16 | CASSQYDEQFF | TGTGCCAGCAGCCAATATGATGAGCAGTTCTTC
- | TRBJ2-5 | - | TRBV29-1 | CSVGAQRRETQYF | TGCAGCGTCGGGGCCCAACGTAGGGAGACCCAGTACTTC
- | TRBJ2-1 | TRBD2 | TRBV5-1 | CASSLGPSGQNNEQFF | TGCGCCAGCAGCTTGGGGCCTAGCGGGCAGAACAATGAGCAGTTCTTC
- | TRBJ2-7 | - | TRBV7-3 | CASSPRGGGGYEQYF | TGTGCCAGCAGCCCCCGTGGAGGGGGTGGCTACGAGCAGTACTTC